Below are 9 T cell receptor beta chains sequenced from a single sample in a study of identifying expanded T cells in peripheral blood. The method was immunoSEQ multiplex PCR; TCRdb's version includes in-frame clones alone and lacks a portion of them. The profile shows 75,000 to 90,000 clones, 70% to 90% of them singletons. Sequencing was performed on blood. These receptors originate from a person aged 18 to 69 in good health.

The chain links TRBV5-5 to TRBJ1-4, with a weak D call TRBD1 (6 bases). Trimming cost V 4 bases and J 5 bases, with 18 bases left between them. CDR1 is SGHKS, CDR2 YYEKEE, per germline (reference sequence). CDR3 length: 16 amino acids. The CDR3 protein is CASSRGHKGQNEKLFF. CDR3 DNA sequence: TGTGCCAGCAGCCGGGGACACAAGGGGCAGAATGAAAAACTGTTTTTT. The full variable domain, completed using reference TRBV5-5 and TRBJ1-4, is DAGVTQSPTHLIKTRGQQVTLRCSPISGHKSVSWYQQVLGQGPQFIFQYYEKEERGRGNFPDRFSARQFPNYSSELNVNALLLGDSALYLCASSRGHKGQNEKLFFGSGTQLSVL.

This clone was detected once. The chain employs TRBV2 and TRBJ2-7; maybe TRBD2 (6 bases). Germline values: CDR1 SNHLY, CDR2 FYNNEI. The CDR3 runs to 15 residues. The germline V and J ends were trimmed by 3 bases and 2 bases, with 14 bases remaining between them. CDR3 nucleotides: TGTGCCAGCAGTGAGGGGGGATCCCCACCCTACGAGCAGTACTTC. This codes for CASSEGGSPPYEQYF.

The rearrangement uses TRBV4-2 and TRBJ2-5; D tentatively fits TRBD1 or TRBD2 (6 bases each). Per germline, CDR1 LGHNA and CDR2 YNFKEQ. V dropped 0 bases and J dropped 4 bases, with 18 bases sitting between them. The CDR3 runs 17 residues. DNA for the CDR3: TGTGCCAGCAGCCAAGATCGGAAGGGCAGGGGAGGAGAGACCCAGTACTTC. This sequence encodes CASSQDRKGRGGETQYF.

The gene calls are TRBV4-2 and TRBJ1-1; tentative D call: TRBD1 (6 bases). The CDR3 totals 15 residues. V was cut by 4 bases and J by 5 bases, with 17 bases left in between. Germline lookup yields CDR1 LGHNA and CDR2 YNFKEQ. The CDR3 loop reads CASSPVRGGRTEAFF. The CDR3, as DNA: TGTGCCAGCAGCCCCGTGAGGGGGGGTAGGACTGAAGCTTTCTTT.

The CDR3 here is CAISESRGNSPLHF. For the CDR3, the DNA is TGTGCCATCAGTGAGTCGCGTGGCAATTCACCCCTCCACTTT. The chain combines TRBV10-3 with TRBJ1-6; D is undetermined. Deletions cut 0 bases from V and 7 bases from J, with 7 bases between. Per germline, CDR1 ENHRY and CDR2 SYGVKD. The CDR3 runs 14 residues.

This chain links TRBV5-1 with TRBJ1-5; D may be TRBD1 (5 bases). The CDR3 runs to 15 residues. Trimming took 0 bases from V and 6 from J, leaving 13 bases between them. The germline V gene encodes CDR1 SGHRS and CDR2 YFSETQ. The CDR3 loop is CASSLDVSGGQPQHF. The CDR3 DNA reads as TGCGCCAGCAGCTTGGACGTCTCCGGGGGTCAGCCCCAGCATTTT.

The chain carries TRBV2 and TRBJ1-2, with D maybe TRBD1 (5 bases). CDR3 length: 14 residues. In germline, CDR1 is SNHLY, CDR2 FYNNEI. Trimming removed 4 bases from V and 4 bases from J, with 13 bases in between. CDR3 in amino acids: CASSVEGMGYGYTF. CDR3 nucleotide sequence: TGTGCCAGCAGTGTGGAGGGGATGGGCTATGGCTACACCTTC.

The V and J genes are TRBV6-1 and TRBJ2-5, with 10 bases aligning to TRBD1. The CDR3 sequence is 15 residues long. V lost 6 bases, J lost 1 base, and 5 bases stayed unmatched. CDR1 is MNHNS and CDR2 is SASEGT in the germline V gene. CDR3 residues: CASSRGTGAQETQYF. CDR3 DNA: TGTGCCAGCAGCCGGGGGACAGGGGCCCAAGAGACCCAGTACTTC.

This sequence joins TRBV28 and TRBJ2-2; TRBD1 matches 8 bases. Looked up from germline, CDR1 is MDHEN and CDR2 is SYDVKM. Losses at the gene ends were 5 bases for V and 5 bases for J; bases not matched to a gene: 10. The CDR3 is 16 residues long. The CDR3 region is CASSLPDRGRTGELFF. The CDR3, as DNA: TGTGCCAGCAGTCTCCCTGACAGGGGAAGAACCGGGGAGCTGTTTTTT.